The TCR beta chain under discussion was sequenced for a study of somatic mutations in cytotoxic T cells in rheumatoid arthritis. As for the study in general: Selected T-cell populations stained with V beta antibodies were isolated by flow sorting to nearly 100% purity; these included V beta1+ cells subjected to TCRB sequencing.

The CDR3 spans 13 residues. The ends were cut back, 5 bases at V and 4 bases at J, with 12 bases in the middle. Germline V gene sequence: CDR1 SGDLS, CDR2 YYNGEE. Study-wide results and limits: CD8+ clonality rose with age in rheumatoid arthritis patients, unlike in healthy controls.

Points on this clone: Antigen: not known.

Source study methods: When patient CD8+ clones larger than 1% were compared with published virus-specific TCRB sequences, few matched. The repertoire was sequenced with immunoSEQ multiplex PCR; TCRdb's copy has only in-frame clones and lacks some. Clone size and the V and J calls come from that table; the DNA yielded D and trimming. The table has under 35,000 clones, around nine tenths seen once. The gene calls are TRBV9 and TRBJ1-1, with a possible D match to TRBD1 (5 bases). This clonotype was sampled from an adult with rheumatoid arthritis. Sequenced material: CD8+ T cells sorted from blood. The CDR3 DNA reads as TGTGCCAGCAGACCGGACACTTCCACTGAAGCTTTCTTT. It specifies CASRPDTSTEAFF. The whole variable domain, remainder taken from reference TRBV9 and TRBJ1-1, is DSGVTQTPKHLITATGQRVTLRCSPRSGDLSVYWYQQSLDQGLQFLIQYYNGEERAKGNILERFSAQQFPDLHSELNLSSLELGDSALYFCASRPDTSTEAFFGQGTRLTVV.